Below, one T cell receptor (beta chain) is given with its context. The data belong to a study of T cell changes during pregnancy in multiple sclerosis. Data came from immunoSEQ multiplex PCR; TCRdb stores just in-frame clones and leaves some out. Of tens of thousands of clones in the sample, 90% to 95% are singletons; the top ten hold roughly 1%. Trimming removed 5 bases from V and 4 bases from J; junction bases left unmatched: 15. The CDR3 spans 19 residues. CDR1 is SGHTA, CDR2 FQGNSA, per germline. The starting material was peripheral blood, obtained in the first trimester of pregnancy. The clonotype was recovered from a female donor with multiple sclerosis, enrolled in a pregnancy study. The chain recombines TRBV7-2 with TRBJ2-3; 13 nucleotides align to TRBD2. This CDR3 reads CASSLKGTSGGATADTQYF. In DNA form, the CDR3 reads TGTGCCAGCAGCCTCAAGGGTACTAGCGGGGGGGCCACAGCAGATACGCAGTATTTT.